Following are 25 T cell receptor beta chains from one sample sequenced in a study of cytomegalovirus exposure and HLA in healthy donors. Profiling relied on immunoSEQ multiplex PCR, and the TCRdb table lists in-frame clones only, not all of them. The repertoire holds 100,000 to 150,000 clones, roughly 93% seen once, with roughly 1.2% in the top ten. The specimen was PBMCs. The receptor set was obtained from a woman aged 18-29 years in good health and CMV-seronegative.

J is TRBJ2-2 and V is TRBV27; 13 bases agree with TRBD2. Per germline, CDR1 MNHEY and CDR2 SMNVEV (reference sequence). Trimming at V came to 7 bases and at J to 6 bases, leaving 11 bases not matched to a gene. The CDR3 totals 17 residues. The CDR3 loop is CASTQGLAGVSPGELFF. For the CDR3, the DNA is TGTGCCAGCACTCAAGGACTAGCGGGAGTTTCGCCCGGGGAGCTGTTTTTT.

With regard to this clone: The same CDR3 also results from other DNA sequences found in this sample. The rearrangement joins TRBV9 to TRBJ2-5; 10 bases are shared with TRBD2. CDR1 and CDR2 from the germline V gene are SGDLS and YYNGEE. The trim removed 1 base at V and 4 bases at J, leaving 4 bases unmatched. The length of the CDR3 is 15 residues. CDR3 loop: CASSVSGGAGETQYF. DNA for the CDR3: TGTGCCAGCAGCGTAAGCGGGGGGGCGGGAGAGACCCAGTACTTC.

The chain employs TRBV4-1 and TRBJ2-7, with TRBD2 matching 8 bases. The CDR3 sequence is 16 residues long. CDR1 is MGHRA, CDR2 YSYEKL, per germline. After removal of 1 base from V and 0 bases from J, the junction contained 5 bases not matched to a gene. CDR3 nucleotides: TGCGCCAGCAGCCAAGCCGGGACTAGACTCTCCTACGAGCAGTACTTC. Translation gives CASSQAGTRLSYEQYF.

This chain connects TRBV6-5 to TRBJ2-3, with D possibly TRBD2 on 6 matching bases. This CDR3 has 15 amino acids. The V gene lost 8 bases and the J gene lost 2 bases, with 17 bases spanning the gap. Per the germline V gene, CDR1 is MNHEY and CDR2 is SVGAGI. The CDR3 loop reads CASRRELKHTDTQYF. The CDR3 coding sequence is TGTGCCAGCCGCCGGGAGCTGAAACACACAGATACGCAGTATTTT.

DNA for the CDR3: TGTGCCAGCAGCTTGCCGGGGTCGGGCAATCAGCCCCAGCATTTT. Translation: CASSLPGSGNQPQHF. The chain has TRBV5-8 and TRBJ1-5; D is unresolved. The CDR3 loop spans 15 amino acids. The germline V and J ends were trimmed by 1 base and 2 bases, with 10 bases remaining between them. Germline V lookup: CDR1 SGHTS, CDR2 YDEGEE. Together with reference TRBV5-8 and TRBJ1-5, the CDR3 gives the full variable domain: EAGVTQSPTHLIKTRGQQATLRCSPISGHTSVYWYQQALGLGLQFLLWYDEGEERNRGNFPPRFSGRQFPNYSSELNVNALELEDSALYLCASSLPGSGNQPQHFGDGTRLSIL.

This clone was seen once. The CDR3 loop is CASSDPLSYEQYF. The CDR3, as DNA: TGTGCCAGCAGTGATCCCCTCTCCTACGAGCAGTACTTC. This rearrangement joins TRBV6-4 to TRBJ2-7; no clear D gene. The CDR3 totals 13 residues. In germline, CDR1 is MRHNA, CDR2 SNTAGT. The V and J ends lost 3 bases and 0 bases respectively, with 6 bases between them.

The chain employs TRBV13 and TRBJ2-1; 7 bases agree with TRBD2. Germline V gene data show CDR1 as PRHDT and CDR2 as FYEKMQ (reference sequence). The CDR3 consists of 15 residues. With V trimmed by 4 bases and J by 9 bases, 12 bases remained unmatched. The CDR3 here is CASSSTSSPGGEQFF. DNA of the CDR3: TGTGCCAGCAGCTCGACTAGCTCACCCGGAGGTGAGCAGTTCTTC.

The chain couples TRBV5-6 to TRBJ2-3; perhaps TRBD1 as D (6 bases). Germline V gene sequence: CDR1 SGHDT, CDR2 YYEEEE. The V gene lost 1 base and the J gene lost 0 bases, with 12 bases spanning the gap. The length of the CDR3 is 16 residues. Here the CDR3 reads CASSLYGGTSTDTQYF. CDR3 coding DNA: TGTGCCAGCAGCTTGTATGGGGGCACTAGCACAGATACGCAGTATTTT.

The CDR3 DNA is TGCGCCAGCAGCTCCCTGGATTGGGGGGGTGCGATCACCGGGGAGCTGTTTTTT. It translates to CASSSLDWGGAITGELFF. The J gene is TRBJ2-2, the V gene TRBV5-1, with 7 bases fitting TRBD2. The CDR3 totals 18 residues. J lost 4 bases, V lost 3 bases, and 15 bases had no gene match. Germline assignment: CDR1 SGHRS and CDR2 YFSETQ.

The chain has TRBV30 and TRBJ2-1; unclear D gene. V was cut by 3 bases and J by 0 bases, with 15 bases left in between. CDR3 size: 16 residues. Germline CDR1 reads GTSNPN; CDR2 reads SVGIG (reference sequence). CDR3 region: CAWSLEPRSSYNEQFF. As DNA, the CDR3 is TGTGCCTGGAGCCTTGAACCCCGGAGCTCCTACAATGAGCAGTTCTTC.

The gene calls are TRBV6-5 and TRBJ2-2, with D tentatively TRBD1 (5 bases). CDR3 length: 14 amino acids. V lost 2 bases to trimming and J lost 4 bases, with 8 bases between them. CDR1 is MNHEY, CDR2 SVGAGI, per germline. Here the CDR3 reads CASSYEQVTGELFF. The DNA for the CDR3 is TGTGCCAGCAGTTACGAACAGGTCACCGGGGAGCTGTTTTTT.

V usage is TRBV7-8 and J usage is TRBJ1-1; D is ambiguous. The CDR3 has 15 residues. Germline lookup yields CDR1 SGHVS and CDR2 FQNEAQ. Trimming pared 5 bases from V and 3 bases from J, leaving 16 bases between. DNA of the CDR3: TGTGCCAGCAGCCCAGTTGAGAGTCGGGACACTGAAGCTTTCTTT. Translated, it gives CASSPVESRDTEAFF. The variable domain in full, completed from reference TRBV7-8 and TRBJ1-1, reads GAGVSQSPRYKVAKRGQDVALRCDPISGHVSLFWYQQALGQGPEFLTYFQNEAQLDKSGLPSDRFFAERPEGSVSTLKIQRTQQEDSAVYLCASSPVESRDTEAFFGQGTRLTVV.

V and J are TRBV7-3 and TRBJ2-3; D gene unclear. Germline V gene data show CDR1 as SGHTA and CDR2 as FQGTGA. V gave up 3 bases and J gave up 6 bases, with 10 bases separating them. The CDR3 spans 13 residues. The CDR3 DNA reads TGTGCCAGCAGCTTCCGGCTAGAGGATACGCAGTATTTT. Its protein is CASSFRLEDTQYF.

The V and J genes are TRBV5-6 and TRBJ1-4; D unclear. V was clipped by 4 bases and J by 8 bases, with 15 bases between them. Germline lookup yields CDR1 SGHDT and CDR2 YYEEEE. The CDR3 consists of 14 residues. For the CDR3, the DNA is TGTGCCAGCAGCCTCCGGGGTGGTCCAGAAAAACTGTTTTTT. This encodes CASSLRGGPEKLFF.

V is TRBV19 and J is TRBJ1-5; possibly TRBD1 for D (6 bases). Trimming pared 0 bases from V and 7 bases from J, leaving 10 bases between. The CDR3 is 14 residues long. Germline assignment: CDR1 LNHDA and CDR2 SQIVND (reference sequence). CDR3 loop: CASSIEQGLQPQHF. The CDR3 coding sequence is TGTGCCAGTAGTATAGAGCAGGGGCTGCAGCCCCAGCATTTT. Filled out from reference TRBV19 and TRBJ1-5, the complete variable domain reads DGGITQSPKYLFRKEGQNVTLSCEQNLNHDAMYWYRQDPGQGLRLIYYSQIVNDFQKGDIAEGYSVSREKKESFPLTVTSAQKNPTAFYLCASSIEQGLQPQHFGDGTRLSIL.

The chain is built from TRBV7-3 and TRBJ1-4; 7 bases map to TRBD1. The CDR3 is 16 amino acids. Per the germline V gene, CDR1 is SGHTA and CDR2 is FQGTGA. V was pared by 6 bases and J by 4 bases, with 11 bases of the junction left unmatched. The CDR3 DNA reads TGTGCCAGCAGTATGGGACAGCCCTCCCTTAATGAAAAACTGTTTTTT. Translation: CASSMGQPSLNEKLFF.

The V and J genes are TRBV9 and TRBJ1-3, with unresolved D. Germline CDR1 SGDLS, CDR2 YYNGEE. The V end lost 6 bases, the J end lost 0 bases, and 10 bases lay between the germline ends. The length of the CDR3 is 14 residues. The CDR3 reads CASTPTVSGNTIYF. CDR3 nucleotides: TGTGCCAGCACTCCAACAGTCTCTGGAAACACCATATATTTT.

The chain couples TRBV15 to TRBJ1-3; TRBD1 is a possible D gene (6 bases). The germline CDR1 and CDR2 sequences are LNHNV and YYDKDF (reference sequence). V was cut by 0 bases and J by 0 bases, with 15 bases left in between. The CDR3 runs to 18 residues. This CDR3 reads CATSRDPTGHNSGNTIYF. The DNA for the CDR3 is TGTGCCACCAGCAGAGATCCGACGGGACATAACTCTGGAAACACCATATATTTT.

The chain joins TRBV18 to TRBJ1-1; D ambiguous. The CDR3 covers 14 residues. V lost 1 base and J lost 0, with 6 bases in between. CDR1 KGHSH and CDR2 LQKENI come from the germline V gene. The CDR3 nucleotides read TGTGCCAGCTCACCACGGGCCATGAACACTGAAGCTTTCTTT. As protein: CASSPRAMNTEAFF. Drawing the rest from reference TRBV18 and TRBJ1-1, the complete variable domain is NAGVMQNPRHLVRRRGQEARLRCSPMKGHSHVYWYRQLPEEGLKFMVYLQKENIIDESGMPKERFSAEFPKEGPSILRIQQVVRGDSAAYFCASSPRAMNTEAFFGQGTRLTVV.

The chain links TRBV19 to TRBJ1-1; a weak D match, TRBD1 (5 bases). Germline CDR1 LNHDA, CDR2 SQIVND (reference sequence). Trimming removed 7 bases at V and 0 bases at J, with 12 bases between. The CDR3 spans 14 residues. DNA for the CDR3: TGTGCCAGTAAAGTGACAGATATGAACACTGAAGCTTTCTTT. It yields the protein CASKVTDMNTEAFF.

The rearrangement uses TRBV2 and TRBJ1-5, with D possibly being TRBD1 (6 bases). V lost 8 bases and J lost 7, with 15 bases in between. This CDR3 has 13 amino acids. The V gene's germline CDR1 is SNHLY and CDR2 FYNNEI. The CDR3 reads CASVREGEQPQHF. The CDR3, as DNA: TGTGCCAGCGTCAGAGAGGGGGAACAGCCCCAGCATTTT. Using reference TRBV2 and TRBJ1-5 for the parts outside the CDR3, the full variable domain is EPEVTQTPSHQVTQMGQEVILRCVPISNHLYFYWYRQILGQKVEFLVSFYNNEISEKSEIFDDQFSVERPDGSNFTLKIRSTKLEDSAMYFCASVREGEQPQHFGDGTRLSIL.

The genes are TRBV6-5 and TRBJ1-1; 7 nucleotides line up with TRBD1. The ends lost 6 bases at V and 2 bases at J; junction bases unmatched: 6. Germline CDR1 MNHEY, CDR2 SVGAGI. The CDR3 sequence is 14 residues long. The CDR3 nucleotides read TGTGCCAGCAGACAGACAGGGTCTAACACTGAAGCTTTCTTT. Its protein product is CASRQTGSNTEAFF.

The CDR3 region is CASRGQDYSGNTIYF. In DNA, the CDR3 is TGTGCCAGCAGGGGTCAGGACTACTCTGGAAACACCATATATTTT. The chain joins TRBV28 to TRBJ1-3; no firm D call. This CDR3 has 15 residues. The germline V and J ends were trimmed by 6 bases and 0 bases, with 12 bases remaining between them. Germline loops: CDR1 MDHEN, CDR2 SYDVKM.

The chain joins TRBV5-1 to TRBJ2-5; maybe TRBD2 (6 bases). Germline CDR1 SGHRS, CDR2 YFSETQ. CDR3 length equals 14 residues. V lost 0 bases and J 5 bases, leaving 11 bases between the germline ends. The CDR3: CASSLGRAKETQYF. The CDR3 nucleotides read TGCGCCAGCAGCTTGGGGAGGGCGAAGGAGACCCAGTACTTC.

This chain links TRBV29-1 with TRBJ1-2; D unclear. In germline, CDR1 is SQVTM, CDR2 ANQGSEA. The V end lost 6 bases, the J end lost 3 bases, and 14 bases lay between the germline ends. The CDR3 totals 13 residues. In DNA form, the CDR3 reads TGCAGCGTCGGGCGGGGAATGGACTATGGCTACACCTTC. Translating gives CSVGRGMDYGYTF.